A selection of T cell receptor beta chains follows, all from one sample in a study of blood T cell repertoires in COVID-19. The table came from immunoSEQ multiplex PCR; TCRdb's copy has only in-frame clones and leaves some out. The sample has fewer than 350,000 clones; around 90% are singletons. Material: PBMCs or T cells enriched from blood (not recorded which). The receptors shown here come from a woman in her thirties or forties who had recovered from COVID-19. CDR3s include the opening cysteine and the closing phenylalanine or tryptophan. A D gene is named only where the DNA matches it firmly. Clone size is not always given. Where it is, it says once, few, many or a class for expanded clones.

cdr3_aa	cdr3_nt	v_call	j_call	clone_size	d_call
CATSRPAGNRAHTIYF	TGTGCCACCAGCAGACCCGCTGGGAACAGGGCCCACACCATATATTTT	TRBV15	TRBJ1-3	once	-
CAISQAGGKDEKLFF	TGTGCCATCAGTCAAGCAGGGGGAAAGGATGAAAAACTGTTTTTT	TRBV10-3	TRBJ1-4	once	TRBD1
CASSLPGTGGSYGYTF	TGTGCCAGCAGCTTACCCGGGACAGGGGGTTCCTATGGCTACACCTTC	TRBV7-9	TRBJ1-2	-	TRBD1
CASSLVAGSGEQFF	TGTGCCAGCAGCTTAGTAGCCGGGTCCGGTGAGCAGTTCTTC	TRBV7-2	TRBJ2-1	-	-
CASSPRDRPNYGYTF	TGTGCCAGCAGCCCGAGGGACAGACCTAACTATGGCTACACCTTC	TRBV9	TRBJ1-2	-	TRBD1
CASSTGTGGQETQYF	TGTGCCAGCAGCACCGGGACAGGGGGCCAAGAGACCCAGTACTTC	TRBV7-9	TRBJ2-5	-	TRBD1
CAIGTTTYEQYF	TGTGCCATCGGGACAACTACCTACGAGCAGTACTTC	TRBV10-3	TRBJ2-7	-	-
CASSQGSQPQHF	TGTGCCAGCAGCCAGGGCAGCCAGCCCCAGCATTTT	TRBV13	TRBJ1-5	-	-
CASSDWDTSVSSGYTF	TGTGCCAGCAGTGACTGGGACACTAGCGTCTCCTCTGGCTACACCTTC	TRBV25-1	TRBJ1-2	-	-
CASSLTGAYSPLHF	TGTGCCAGCAGCTTGACAGGAGCCTATTCACCCCTCCACTTT	TRBV7-2	TRBJ1-6	-	-
CASRYPGQGLSGANVLTF	TGTGCCAGCAGATACCCGGGACAGGGGTTGTCTGGGGCCAACGTCCTGACTTTC	TRBV7-2	TRBJ2-6	-	TRBD1
CAWSVSVNYGYTF	TGTGCCTGGAGTGTTTCCGTGAACTATGGCTACACCTTC	TRBV30	TRBJ1-2	-	-
CASRQGADTEAFF	TGTGCCAGCAGACAGGGGGCAGACACTGAAGCTTTCTTT	TRBV7-9	TRBJ1-1	-	TRBD1
CASSTLPGTGRADSYTF	TGTGCCAGTAGTACCCTTCCGGGGACAGGACGAGCAGATAGCTACACCTTC	TRBV19	TRBJ1-2	-	TRBD1
CASSQDRQASGNNEQFF	TGTGCCAGCAGCCAAGATCGTCAAGCTAGCGGGAACAATGAGCAGTTCTTC	TRBV3-1/TRBV3-2	TRBJ2-1	-	TRBD2
CASSLAGANTEAFF	TGTGCCAGCAGCTTAGCAGGGGCTAACACTGAAGCTTTCTTT	TRBV7-9	TRBJ1-1	-	-
CASSLGQGIYEQYF	TGTGCCAGCAGCTTGGGACAGGGGATCTACGAGCAGTACTTC	TRBV7-8	TRBJ2-7	-	TRBD1
CASSLFWSGGYNEQFF	TGTGCCAGCAGCTTATTTTGGAGCGGGGGGTACAATGAGCAGTTCTTC	TRBV11-2	TRBJ2-1	-	TRBD2
CASKRQGADNSPLHF	TGTGCCAGCAAAAGACAGGGGGCAGATAATTCACCCCTCCACTTT	TRBV2	TRBJ1-6	-	TRBD1
CASSRTRSGQRGYGYTF	TGTGCCAGTAGTCGAACGCGGAGCGGTCAGAGGGGGTATGGCTACACCTTC	TRBV19	TRBJ1-2	-	-
CASRTPSGRANEQFF	TGTGCCAGCAGAACCCCTAGCGGGAGGGCCAATGAGCAGTTCTTC	TRBV7-9	TRBJ2-1	-	TRBD2
CASRTGRSPLHF	TGTGCCAGCCGAACAGGGAGATCACCCCTCCACTTT	TRBV6-5	TRBJ1-6	-	-
CASSLLRRQATETQYF	TGTGCCAGCAGCCTCTTGAGGAGACAGGCGACGGAGACCCAGTACTTC	TRBV5-8	TRBJ2-5	-	-
CASSTDRGPYEQYF	TGTGCCAGCAGCACGGACAGGGGACCCTACGAGCAGTACTTC	TRBV7-2	TRBJ2-7	-	TRBD1
CASSEYRTNTIYF	TGTGCCAGCAGTGAATACAGGACAAACACCATATATTTT	TRBV2	TRBJ1-3	-	-
CASSIQTYSSGANVLTF	TGTGCCAGTAGTATCCAGACTTATAGCTCTGGGGCCAACGTCCTGACTTTC	TRBV19	TRBJ2-6	few	-
CASGQSDGQGFYEQYF	TGCGCCAGCGGACAAAGCGACGGACAGGGGTTCTACGAGCAGTACTTC	TRBV5-1	TRBJ2-7	-	TRBD1
CASRDPGGLSYEQYF	TGTGCCAGCAGGGATCCGGGGGGCCTCTCCTACGAGCAGTACTTC	TRBV7-2	TRBJ2-7	-	-
CASSEQGGELFF	TGTGCCAGCAGTGAACAGGGCGGGGAGCTGTTTTTT	TRBV6-1	TRBJ2-2	-	-
CSASLGLGEKLFF	TGCAGTGCTAGTTTGGGACTCGGGGAAAAACTGTTTTTT	TRBV20-1	TRBJ1-4	-	-
CATSDGTGRTGELFF	TGTGCCACCAGTGACGGGACAGGGAGGACCGGGGAGCTGTTTTTT	TRBV24-1	TRBJ2-2	-	TRBD1
CSVEVLWLEIRVPNEQFF	TGCAGCGTTGAAGTTTTGTGGCTAGAGATTCGCGTTCCCAATGAGCAGTTCTTC	TRBV29-1	TRBJ2-1	-	-
CASSQARLAGGYEQYF	TGTGCCAGCAGCCAAGCCCGACTAGCGGGAGGGTACGAGCAGTACTTC	TRBV3-1/TRBV3-2	TRBJ2-7	-	TRBD2
CASSLRDRETSYEQYF	TGTGCCAGCAGCCTCCGAGACAGGGAAACGTCCTACGAGCAGTACTTC	TRBV5-5	TRBJ2-7	-	TRBD1
CASSQDPSGGSSYEQYF	TGTGCCAGCAGCCAAGATCCCTCAGGCGGGAGCTCCTACGAGCAGTACTTC	TRBV3-1/TRBV3-2	TRBJ2-7	-	TRBD2
CASSITQIRQPQHF	TGTGCCAGCAGTATAACTCAAATACGCCAGCCCCAGCATTTT	TRBV6-2/TRBV6-3	TRBJ1-5	-	-
CASSRTGQMKSSYNSPLHF	TGTGCCAGCAGCAGGACAGGGCAAATGAAGAGCTCCTATAATTCACCCCTCCACTTT	TRBV2	TRBJ1-6	-	TRBD1
CGWENTDTQYF	TGCGGATGGGAGAACACAGATACGCAGTATTTT	TRBV20-1	TRBJ2-3	-	-
CASSFDSGDEQFF	TGCGCCAGCAGCTTTGATTCCGGGGATGAGCAGTTCTTC	TRBV5-1	TRBJ2-1	-	-
CASSPMWDTVRTGELFF	TGTGCCAGCAGCCCAATGTGGGACACCGTCAGGACCGGGGAGCTGTTTTTT	TRBV3-1/TRBV3-2	TRBJ2-2	few	-
CASSATGGHSPLHF	TGCGCCAGCAGCGCCACAGGGGGTCATTCACCCCTCCACTTT	TRBV5-1	TRBJ1-6	-	TRBD1
CASPPAGADTQYF	TGTGCCAGCCCCCCTGCGGGGGCAGATACGCAGTATTTT	TRBV6-5	TRBJ2-3	-	TRBD2
CASSLSAGKNEQFF	TGTGCCAGCAGCTTATCGGCGGGGAAGAATGAGCAGTTCTTC	TRBV7-2	TRBJ2-1	-	-
CASSNRTGGNYGYTF	TGCGCCAGCAGCAACAGGACAGGGGGAAACTATGGCTACACCTTC	TRBV5-1	TRBJ1-2	few	TRBD1
CASSLALGPRFF	TGTGCCAGCAGCTTAGCGTTGGGCCCAAGGTTCTTC	TRBV7-2	TRBJ2-1	-	-
CASNPRSVSEAFF	TGTGCCAGCAACCCGAGGAGTGTATCCGAAGCTTTCTTT	TRBV12-3/TRBV12-4	TRBJ1-1	-	-
CASRRDRGTQETQYF	TGTGCCAGCCGACGGGACAGGGGCACCCAAGAGACCCAGTACTTC	TRBV6-5	TRBJ2-5	-	TRBD1
CASSDRDNTEAFF	TGCGCCAGCAGCGACAGGGACAACACTGAAGCTTTCTTT	TRBV5-1	TRBJ1-1	-	TRBD1
CAWSVSGGLYF	TGTGCCTGGAGTGTATCTGGGGGCCTGTACTTC	TRBV30	TRBJ2-5	-	-
CASSFLGLAGGSGETQYF	TGCGCCAGCAGCTTCCTCGGACTAGCGGGAGGGTCGGGAGAGACCCAGTACTTC	TRBV5-1	TRBJ2-5	few	TRBD2
CASSSLKQQETQYF	TGTGCCAGCAGCTCCTTGAAACAACAAGAGACCCAGTACTTC	TRBV7-9	TRBJ2-5	-	-
CASRRGGEGSNQPQHF	TGTGCCAGCAGGAGAGGGGGGGAGGGTAGCAATCAGCCCCAGCATTTT	TRBV2	TRBJ1-5	-	-
CASSEERSRAYEQYF	TGTGCCAGCAGTGAAGAACGGTCGCGTGCCTACGAGCAGTACTTC	TRBV6-1	TRBJ2-7	-	-
CASISRDRNTEAFF	TGTGCCAGCATCTCACGGGACAGGAACACTGAAGCTTTCTTT	TRBV6-5	TRBJ1-1	-	TRBD1
CASRRTDTYGYTF	TGTGCCAGCAGGAGGACAGATACCTATGGCTACACCTTC	TRBV28	TRBJ1-2	once	-
CASSYGEGEQFF	TGTGCCAGCAGCTACGGGGAAGGTGAGCAGTTCTTC	TRBV11-3	TRBJ2-1	-	-
CASSPNGQGGEKLFF	TGTGCCAGCTCACCGAACGGACAGGGTGGGGAAAAACTGTTTTTT	TRBV18	TRBJ1-4	-	TRBD1
CSSRGTGANTEAFF	TGCAGCTCGCGGGGGACAGGGGCTAACACTGAAGCTTTCTTT	TRBV29-1	TRBJ1-1	-	TRBD1
CSVKRLAGETDTQYF	TGCAGCGTTAAGCGACTAGCGGGGGAAACAGATACGCAGTATTTT	TRBV29-1	TRBJ2-3	-	TRBD2
CATGRQGEEGYTF	TGTGCCACCGGACGACAGGGGGAGGAGGGCTACACCTTC	TRBV19	TRBJ1-2	-	TRBD1